The 14 T cell receptor beta chains below come from one sample, sequenced in a study of OX40 agonist ivuxolimab in advanced cancers. Here immunoSEQ multiplex PCR was the method, and the copy in TCRdb shows in-frame clones only, minus some. Here the sample spans tens of thousands of clones, more than 75% being singletons. The material sequenced was CD4+ or CD8+ T cells sorted from blood, taken in a trial of the OX40 agonist ivuxolimab. The receptors were sampled from an adult with an advanced solid tumor such as melanoma, head and neck, liver or kidney cancer.

V is TRBV7-2 and J is TRBJ2-3; D possibly uses TRBD1 or TRBD2 (5 bases each). In germline, CDR1 is SGHTA, CDR2 FQGNSA. The V and J ends lost 4 bases and 3 bases respectively, with 11 bases between them. The length of the CDR3 is 14 residues. The CDR3 DNA sequence: TGTGCCAGCAGCTCCCAGGGCGGGACAGATACGCAGTATTTT. It specifies CASSSQGGTDTQYF.

The genes are TRBV6-5 and TRBJ2-7, with 8 bases aligning to TRBD1. The CDR3 contains 14 residues. Germline loops: CDR1 MNHEY, CDR2 SVGAGI. V shed 4 bases, J shed 3 bases, and the junction held 5 bases outside the gene matches. The CDR3 loop reads CASSSRTGSYEQYF. The CDR3 bases are TGTGCCAGCAGTTCTCGGACAGGGAGCTACGAGCAGTACTTC.

This clone was seen only once. The chain combines TRBV18 with TRBJ2-1; D is perhaps TRBD1 or TRBD2 (5 bases each). The germline gives CDR1 KGHSH, CDR2 LQKENI. The CDR3 loop spans 14 amino acids. Trimming took off 0 bases at V and 12 bases at J, with 15 bases between the two ends. CDR3 loop: CASSPPTRDQGQFF. CDR3 nucleotide sequence: TGTGCCAGCTCACCACCAACCCGGGACCAGGGGCAGTTCTTC.

The chain is built from TRBV10-3 and TRBJ1-6; D call uncertain. The CDR3 runs to 14 residues. Germline-derived CDR1 and CDR2 are ENHRY and SYGVKD. The V and J ends lost 11 bases and 8 bases respectively, with 19 bases between them. The CDR3 nucleotides read TGTGCCTCTAGGTGGGCACTCGCGGATTCACCCCTCCACTTT. It yields the protein CASRWALADSPLHF.

V is TRBV5-3 and J is TRBJ1-1; D might be TRBD1 (5 bases). TRBV5-3 is filed as an ORF, its function uncertain. Trimming cost V 4 bases and J 1 base, with 11 bases left between them. The CDR3 has 14 amino acids. The CDR3 here is CARSGGTANTEAFF. The CDR3 DNA is TGTGCCAGAAGCGGAGGGACGGCGAACACTGAAGCTTTCTTT.

This chain uses TRBV7-2 with TRBJ1-2, with a weak D call TRBD1 (5 bases). This CDR3 is built from 16 residues. Germline V lookup: CDR1 SGHTA, CDR2 FQGNSA. Deletions cut 1 base from V and 7 bases from J, with 19 bases between. Written as DNA, the CDR3 is TGTGCCAGCAGCTTAGGATGGGGGGAGAGCTATGGTGGCTACACCTTC. Its translation is CASSLGWGESYGGYTF. The full variable domain, its missing parts supplied by reference TRBV7-2 and TRBJ1-2, is GAGVSQSPSNKVTEKGKDVELRCDPISGHTALYWYRQSLGQGLEFLIYFQGNSAPDKSGLPSDRFSAERTGGSVSTLTIQRTQQEDSAVYLCASSLGWGESYGGYTFGSGTRLTVV.

The chain carries TRBV2 and TRBJ2-5, with 7 bases that match TRBD2. Germline loops: CDR1 SNHLY, CDR2 FYNNEI. Trimming removed 5 bases from V and 4 bases from J; junction bases left unmatched: 7. This CDR3 region has 14 residues. In DNA, the CDR3 is TGTGCCAGCAGTAGGACTAGTGGGATAGAGACCCAGTACTTC. Translation gives CASSRTSGIETQYF.

This chain joins TRBV18 and TRBJ1-4, with TRBD1 matching over 8 bases. The CDR3 spans 14 residues. V lost 5 bases to trimming and J lost 4 bases; unmatched junction nucleotides: 3. Germline CDR1 KGHSH, CDR2 LQKENI. The CDR3 DNA sequence: TGTGCCAGCTCAACTGACAGGGGTAATGAAAAACTGTTTTTT. Protein product: CASSTDRGNEKLFF.

The chain has TRBV4-1 and TRBJ1-5, with D unclear. The germline V gene encodes CDR1 MGHRA and CDR2 YSYEKL. CDR3 length: 18 amino acids. Trimming left V 0 bases short and J 0 bases short, with 15 bases between. The CDR3 DNA follows: TGCGCCAGCAGCCAAGATCTGTCACAGTCTTATAGCAATCAGCCCCAGCATTTT. This codes for CASSQDLSQSYSNQPQHF.

This chain connects TRBV5-1 to TRBJ2-1, with D unclear. The V gene lost 0 bases and the J gene lost 6 bases, with 7 bases spanning the gap. CDR3 length: 13 amino acids. Per germline, CDR1 SGHRS and CDR2 YFSETQ. In nucleotides, the CDR3 is TGCGCCAGCAGCTTGGGACCAACCAATGAGCAGTTCTTC. Protein sequence: CASSLGPTNEQFF.

This clone was seen a few times. The J gene is TRBJ2-5, the V gene TRBV10-3; D call uncertain. Deletions cut 0 bases from V and 5 bases from J, with 7 bases between. The CDR3 is made up of 13 amino acids. Looked up from germline, CDR1 is ENHRY and CDR2 is SYGVKD. CDR3 sequence (DNA): TGTGCCATCAGTGAGTCCCCCATGGAGACCCAGTACTTC. Residues: CAISESPMETQYF.

This chain links TRBV6-5 with TRBJ1-1; tentative D call: TRBD1 (5 bases). V lost 8 bases and J 3 bases, leaving 16 bases between the germline ends. Germline-derived CDR1 and CDR2 are MNHEY and SVGAGI. The CDR3 covers 14 residues. Here the CDR3 DNA reads TGTGCCAGCCTGGGACCCCTCGGATACACTGAAGCTTTCTTT. Encoded protein: CASLGPLGYTEAFF.

CDR3 region: CASSLGGLGTEAFF. Here the CDR3 DNA reads TGCGCCAGCAGCTTGGGTGGGTTGGGCACTGAAGCTTTCTTT. V is TRBV5-1 and J is TRBJ1-1, with D uncertain. V was shortened by 0 bases and J by 4 bases, with 10 bases between the two germline ends. Germline lookup yields CDR1 SGHRS and CDR2 YFSETQ. The CDR3 has 14 amino acids.

The chain carries TRBV4-2 and TRBJ1-2; D is perhaps TRBD1 (5 bases). Germline V CDR1 and CDR2: LGHNA, YNFKEQ. CDR3 size: 15 residues. Deletions cut 4 bases from V and 3 bases from J, with 15 bases between. The CDR3 region is CASSPARAKDYGYTF. CDR3 DNA sequence: TGTGCCAGCAGCCCCGCCAGGGCAAAGGACTATGGCTACACCTTC.